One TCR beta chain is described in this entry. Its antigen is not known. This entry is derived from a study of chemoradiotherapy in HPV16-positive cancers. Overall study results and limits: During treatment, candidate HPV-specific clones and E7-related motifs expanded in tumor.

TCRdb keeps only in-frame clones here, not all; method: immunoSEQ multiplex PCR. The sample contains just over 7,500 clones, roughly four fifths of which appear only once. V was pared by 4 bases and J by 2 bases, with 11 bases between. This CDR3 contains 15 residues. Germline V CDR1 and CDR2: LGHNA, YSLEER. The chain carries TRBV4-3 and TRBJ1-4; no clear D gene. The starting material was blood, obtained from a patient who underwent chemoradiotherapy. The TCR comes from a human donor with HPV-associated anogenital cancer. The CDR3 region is CASSPNNPTNEKLFF. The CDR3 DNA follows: TGCGCCAGCAGCCCTAACAACCCCACTAATGAAAAACTGTTTTTT.